Sequencing of this T cell receptor (beta chain) was carried out in a study of cytomegalovirus exposure and HLA in healthy donors. At the level of the study: Caucasian-associated ancestry cluster membership applied to approximately 84% of 398 genotyped donors.

Study-wide results and caveats: A later analysis found that most CMV-associated TCR beta chains appeared HLA-restricted. When a later analysis compared HLA-associated TCR beta chains with equally common others, the HLA-associated chains turned out to be more clonally expanded and to have lower generation probabilities.

13 Jbeta primers and 60 Vbeta primers were used for the PCR. The assay was immunoSEQ multiplex PCR, and TCRdb's table has in-frame clones only and misses some. The sample carries 85,000 to 100,000 clones, approximately 83% recorded once. With respect to this clone: Antigen: not known. The same CDR3 is also encoded by other DNA sequences in this sample.

The length of the CDR3 is 15 residues. Germline lookup yields CDR1 MRHNA and CDR2 SNTAGT. Trimming at V came to 3 bases and at J to 4 bases, leaving 4 bases not matched to a gene. Sequencing used PBMCs. The chain is built from TRBV6-4 and TRBJ2-1; 9 bases align to TRBD2. The receptor was derived from a female donor in good health and CMV-seropositive. Written as DNA, the CDR3 is TGTGCCAGCAGTGATTCGGCGGGGGGGTACAATGAGCAGTTCTTC. Its protein is CASSDSAGGYNEQFF.